One sample yielded the 12 T cell receptor beta chains listed below, sequenced in a study of Graves' ophthalmopathy and Graves' hyperthyroidism. The sequenced template was RNA, covering the TCR beta CDR3 region. First-round RT-PCR employed HTBI primers, with a second-round multiplex PCR after it. Using its own MiXCR run on the multiplex PCR reads, TCRdb lists one record per CDR3 protein. Of about 550,000 distinct CDR3 sequences in the sample, about 35% are singletons; the top ten hold over 3.5%. Input material: peripheral blood or thyroid tissue (not recorded which). Receptors were obtained from an adult man with Graves' hyperthyroidism.

This clonotype was seen repeatedly, ten times or more. V is TRBV5-8 and J is TRBJ2-5, with D perhaps matching TRBD2 (5 bases). In germline, CDR1 is SGHTS, CDR2 YDEGEE. The V and J ends lost 0 bases and 2 bases respectively, with 14 bases between them. The CDR3 length is 16 residues. CDR3 nucleotide sequence: TGTGCCAGCAGCTTGGCCAGAGCGGTGCTTCAAGAGACCCAGTACTTC. Translated, it gives CASSLARAVLQETQYF.

V usage is TRBV12-3 or TRBV12-4 and J usage is TRBJ1-2; D may be TRBD1 (5 bases). V was trimmed by 2 bases and J by 0 bases, leaving 16 bases between them. This CDR3 spans 17 amino acids. CDR3 loop: CASSLNGGRGANYGYTF. CDR3 bases: TGTGCCAGCAGTTTAAACGGAGGTAGGGGAGCTAACTATGGCTACACCTTC.

This clonotype has ten or more counts. V and J are TRBV6-2 or TRBV6-3 and TRBJ1-5; D not certain. The CDR3 has 12 residues. Trimming pared 6 bases from V and 5 bases from J, leaving 8 bases between. The germline gives CDR1 MNHEY, CDR2 SVGEGT. The CDR3 sequence is CASSLTYQPQHF. The CDR3 DNA follows: TGTGCCAGCAGCCTCACCTATCAGCCCCAGCATTTT.

This clonotype was seen at least ten times. The V and J genes are TRBV5-6 and TRBJ2-7, with 7 bases lining up with TRBD1. Germline V lookup: CDR1 SGHDT, CDR2 YYEEEE. The CDR3 has 16 amino acids. V shed 2 bases, J shed 3 bases, and the junction held 11 bases outside the gene matches. CDR3 protein: CASSFIPTGKNYEQYF. For the CDR3, the DNA is TGTGCCAGCAGCTTCATCCCGACAGGGAAAAACTACGAGCAGTACTTC.

Details on this clonotype: At one of its ends the junction is not consistent with the germline gene, which may arise from a read error. The rearrangement uses TRBV5-1 and TRBJ2-5; D tentatively fits TRBD1 or TRBD2 (5 bases each). Germline CDR1 and CDR2: SGHRS and YFSETQ. This CDR3 is 13 amino acids long. CDR3 DNA: TGTGCCAGCAGCCACGGGACCCAAGAGACCCAGTACTTC. Translation: CASSHGTQETQYF.

The chain has TRBV11-2 and TRBJ1-4, with D hard to call. The CDR3 loop spans 15 amino acids. Trimming stripped 0 bases from V and 7 bases from J, with 12 bases between. Germline V gene sequence: CDR1 SGHAT, CDR2 FQNNGV. As DNA, the CDR3 is TGTGCCAGCAGCTTAGAGTGGGCGGGCGGTGAAAAACTGTTTTTT. Translated: CASSLEWAGGEKLFF.

This sequence joins TRBV15 and TRBJ2-3; weak D call: TRBD1 (5 bases). V lost 5 bases to trimming and J lost 0 bases, with 12 bases between them. CDR3 length equals 15 residues. Germline assignment: CDR1 LNHNV and CDR2 YYDKDF (reference sequence). DNA for the CDR3: TGTGCCACCAGCCTCGACAGTCCTAGCACAGATACGCAGTATTTT. This sequence encodes CATSLDSPSTDTQYF.

This clonotype was seen a handful of times. The chain employs TRBV29-1 and TRBJ2-7, with D hard to call. V was trimmed by 4 bases and J by 2 bases, leaving 9 bases between them. This CDR3 spans 12 amino acids. Germline assignment: CDR1 SQVTM and CDR2 ANQGSEA. Here the CDR3 DNA reads TGCAGCGTTGTAGGCAGTCCCTACGAGCAGTACTTC. As protein: CSVVGSPYEQYF.

The chain employs TRBV11-1 and TRBJ2-7; 7 bases fit TRBD1. The CDR3 extends over 13 amino acids. Germline CDR1 is SGHAT and CDR2 is FQDESV (reference sequence). CDR3 sequence reads: CARGDRVSYEQYF. In DNA, the CDR3 is TGTGCTAGAGGAGACAGGGTTTCCTACGAGCAGTACTTC.

V is TRBV5-1 and J is TRBJ2-3; D is unclear. The CDR3 has 12 residues. The V end lost 4 bases, the J end lost 2 bases, and 5 bases lay between the germline ends. Germline assignment: CDR1 SGHRS and CDR2 YFSETQ. The CDR3, as DNA: TGCGCCAGCAGCGAAGACACAGATACGCAGTATTTT. Translation: CASSEDTDTQYF. Variable domain in full (rest from reference TRBV5-1 and TRBJ2-3): KAGVTQTPRYLIKTRGQQVTLSCSPISGHRSVSWYQQTPGQGLQFLFEYFSETQRNKGNFPGRFSGRQFSNSRSEMNVSTLELGDSALYLCASSEDTDTQYFGPGTRLTVL.

J is TRBJ2-7 and V is TRBV29-1, with 8 nucleotides matching TRBD2. The end of the DNA aligns better with TRBJ2-4, so the J call may be wrong. Germline V CDR1 and CDR2: SQVTM, ANQGSEA. The CDR3 extends over 15 amino acids. CDR3 DNA sequence: TGCAGCGTTGTGGCGGGAGGATTAGCCAAAAACATTCAGTACTTC. Translation: CSVVAGGLAKNIQYF.

This clonotype was seen ten or more times. This chain connects TRBV11-3 to TRBJ2-2; D is possibly TRBD1 or TRBD2 (5 bases each). The germline CDR1 and CDR2 sequences are SGHNT and YENEEA. Trimming removed 10 bases at V and 1 base at J, with 10 bases between. The length of the CDR3 is 13 residues. CDR3 sequence reads: CATRDVNTGELFF. The CDR3 nucleotides read TGTGCCACTCGGGACGTGAACACCGGGGAGCTGTTTTTT. Full variable domain (rest looked up from reference TRBV11-3 and TRBJ2-2): EAGVVQSPRYKIIEKKQPVAFWCNPISGHNTLYWYLQNLGQGPELLIRYENEEAVDDSQLPKDRFSAERLKGVDSTLKIQPAELGDSAVYLCATRDVNTGELFFGEGSRLTVL.